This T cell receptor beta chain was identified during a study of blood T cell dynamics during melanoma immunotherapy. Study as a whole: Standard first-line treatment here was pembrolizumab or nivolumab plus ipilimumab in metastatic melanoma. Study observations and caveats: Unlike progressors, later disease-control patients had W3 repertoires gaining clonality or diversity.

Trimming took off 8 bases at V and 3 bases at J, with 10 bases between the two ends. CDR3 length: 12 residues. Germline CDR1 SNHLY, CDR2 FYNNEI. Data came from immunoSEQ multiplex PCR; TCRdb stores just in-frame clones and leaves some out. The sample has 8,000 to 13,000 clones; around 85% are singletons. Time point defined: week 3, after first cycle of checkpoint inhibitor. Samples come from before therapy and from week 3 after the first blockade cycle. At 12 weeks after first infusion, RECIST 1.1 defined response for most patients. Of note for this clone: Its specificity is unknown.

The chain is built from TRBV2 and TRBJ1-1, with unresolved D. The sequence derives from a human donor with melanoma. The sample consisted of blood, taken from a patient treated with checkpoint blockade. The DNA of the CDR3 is TGTGCCAGCCTGGACGGATACACTGAAGCTTTCTTT. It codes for CASLDGYTEAFF.